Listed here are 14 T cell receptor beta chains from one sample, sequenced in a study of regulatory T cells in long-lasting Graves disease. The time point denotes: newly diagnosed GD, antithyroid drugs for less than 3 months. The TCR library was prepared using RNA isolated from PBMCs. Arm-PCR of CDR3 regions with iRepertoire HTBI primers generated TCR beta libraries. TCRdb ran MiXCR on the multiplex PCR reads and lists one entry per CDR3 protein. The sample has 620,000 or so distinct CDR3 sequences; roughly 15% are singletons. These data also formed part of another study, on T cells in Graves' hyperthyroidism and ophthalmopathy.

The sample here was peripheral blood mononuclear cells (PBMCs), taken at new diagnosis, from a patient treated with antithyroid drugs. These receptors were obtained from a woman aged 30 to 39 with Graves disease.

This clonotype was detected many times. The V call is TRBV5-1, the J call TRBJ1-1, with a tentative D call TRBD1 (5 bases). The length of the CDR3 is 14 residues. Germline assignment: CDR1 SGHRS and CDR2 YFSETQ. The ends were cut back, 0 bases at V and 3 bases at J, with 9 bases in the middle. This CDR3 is CASSLAGGDTEAFF. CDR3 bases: TGCGCCAGCAGCTTGGCTGGGGGGGACACTGAAGCTTTCTTT.

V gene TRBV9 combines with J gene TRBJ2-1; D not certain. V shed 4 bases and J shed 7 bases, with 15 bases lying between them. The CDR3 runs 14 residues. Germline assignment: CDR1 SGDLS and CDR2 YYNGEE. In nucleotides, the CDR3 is TGTGCCAGCAGCCCCGTCCGAGCAGAGAATGAGCAGTTCTTC. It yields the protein CASSPVRAENEQFF.

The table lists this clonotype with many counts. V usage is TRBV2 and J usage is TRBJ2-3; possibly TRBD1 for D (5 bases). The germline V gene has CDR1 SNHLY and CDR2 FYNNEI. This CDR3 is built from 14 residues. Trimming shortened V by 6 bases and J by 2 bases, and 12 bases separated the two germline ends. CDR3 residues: CASSTTGSTDTQYF. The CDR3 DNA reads TGTGCCAGCAGCACCACAGGTTCCACAGATACGCAGTATTTT.

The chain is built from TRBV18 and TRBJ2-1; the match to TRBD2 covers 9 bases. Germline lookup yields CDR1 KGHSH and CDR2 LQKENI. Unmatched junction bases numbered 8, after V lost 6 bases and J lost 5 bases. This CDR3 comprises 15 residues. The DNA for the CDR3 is TGTGCCAGCTCCCCTACGACTAGCGGAGACAATGAGCAGTTCTTC. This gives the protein CASSPTTSGDNEQFF.

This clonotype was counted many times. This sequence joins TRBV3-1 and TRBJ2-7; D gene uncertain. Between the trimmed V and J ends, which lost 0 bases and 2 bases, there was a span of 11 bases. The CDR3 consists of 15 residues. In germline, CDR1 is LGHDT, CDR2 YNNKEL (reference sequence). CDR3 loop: CASSQDRAGPYEQYF. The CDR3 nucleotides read TGTGCCAGCAGCCAAGATCGGGCAGGACCCTACGAGCAGTACTTC.

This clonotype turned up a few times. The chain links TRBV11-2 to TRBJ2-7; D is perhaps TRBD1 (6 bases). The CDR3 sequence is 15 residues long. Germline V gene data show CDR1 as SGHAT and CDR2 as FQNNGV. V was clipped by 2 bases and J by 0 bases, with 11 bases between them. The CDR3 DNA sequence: TGTGCCAGCAGCTTACTTCCAGGGGACTCCTACGAGCAGTACTTC. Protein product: CASSLLPGDSYEQYF.

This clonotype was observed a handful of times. CDR3 sequence: CSPTYRGMGTQYF. In DNA form, the CDR3 reads TGCAGTCCAACCTACAGGGGGATGGGGACCCAGTACTTC. V is TRBV20-1 and J is TRBJ2-5, with 8 bases matching TRBD1. This CDR3 is built from 13 residues. Losses at the gene ends were 8 bases for V and 7 bases for J; bases not matched to a gene: 12. Per germline, CDR1 DFQATT and CDR2 SNEGSKA (reference sequence).

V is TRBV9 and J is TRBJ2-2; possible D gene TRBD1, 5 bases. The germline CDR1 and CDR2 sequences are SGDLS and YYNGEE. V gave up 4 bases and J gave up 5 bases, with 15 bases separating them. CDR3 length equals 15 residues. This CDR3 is CASSLLPPGTGELFF. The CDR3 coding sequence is TGTGCCAGCAGCCTCCTGCCCCCAGGGACCGGGGAGCTGTTTTTT.

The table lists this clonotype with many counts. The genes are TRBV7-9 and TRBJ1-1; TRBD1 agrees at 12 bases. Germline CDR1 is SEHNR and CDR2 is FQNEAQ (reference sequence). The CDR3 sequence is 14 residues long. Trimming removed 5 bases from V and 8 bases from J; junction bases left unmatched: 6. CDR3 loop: CASSGGTGGGEAFF. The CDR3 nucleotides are TGTGCCAGCAGCGGGGGGACAGGGGGCGGCGAAGCTTTCTTT.

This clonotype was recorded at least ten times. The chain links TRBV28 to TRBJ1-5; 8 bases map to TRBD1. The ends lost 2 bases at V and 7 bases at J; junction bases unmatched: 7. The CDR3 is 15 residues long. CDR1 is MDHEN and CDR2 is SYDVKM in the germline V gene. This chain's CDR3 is CASSLAGTGRQPQHF. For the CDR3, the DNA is TGTGCCAGCAGTTTAGCGGGGACAGGCCGCCAGCCCCAGCATTTT.

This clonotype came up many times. The CDR3 coding sequence is TGTGCCAGCAGGGGGGACGGAAGCTCCTACGAGCAGTACTTC. This translates into CASRGDGSSYEQYF. V gene TRBV2 combines with J gene TRBJ2-7; D may be TRBD1 or TRBD2 (5 bases each). The CDR3 spans 14 residues. V gave up 6 bases and J gave up 0 bases, with 12 bases separating them. Germline V gene sequence: CDR1 SNHLY, CDR2 FYNNEI.

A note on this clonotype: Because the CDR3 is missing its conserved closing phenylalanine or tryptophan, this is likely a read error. CDR3 DNA sequence: TGTGCCAGCAGCCGATCGTCGACAGGCTGGGAAGCTTTCCTT. Amino acids: CASSRSSTGWEAFL. This chain joins TRBV3-1 and TRBJ1-1; a weak D match, TRBD1 (6 bases). Trimming left V 4 bases short and J 8 bases short, with 17 bases between. Germline V lookup: CDR1 LGHDT, CDR2 YNNKEL (reference sequence). The CDR3 sequence is 14 residues long.

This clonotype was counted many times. The CDR3 DNA reads TGTGCCAGCAGCTCTCTGACCAGTAATAATTCACCCCTCCACTTT. Translating it yields CASSSLTSNNSPLHF. The rearrangement joins TRBV7-2 to TRBJ1-6; D is ambiguous. The length of the CDR3 is 15 residues. Trimming took 4 bases from V and 5 from J, leaving 12 bases between them. Per the germline V gene, CDR1 is SGHTA and CDR2 is FQGNSA.

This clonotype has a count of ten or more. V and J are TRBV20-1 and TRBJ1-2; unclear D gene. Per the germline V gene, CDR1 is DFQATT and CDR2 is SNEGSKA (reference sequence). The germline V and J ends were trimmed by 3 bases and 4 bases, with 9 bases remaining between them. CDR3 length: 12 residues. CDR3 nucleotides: TGCAGTGCTAGTCCAGGAGTCTATGGCTACACCTTC. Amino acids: CSASPGVYGYTF.